This T cell receptor (beta chain) was sequenced during a study of blood T cell repertoires in COVID-19. Turning to the study itself: The study drew acute and convalescent COVID-19 samples from the United States, Italy and Spain. Sample material is recorded as cDNA or gDNA derived from T cells, B-cell-depleted T cells, or PBMCs.

CDR3 length: 15 amino acids. V shed 2 bases and J shed 5 bases, with 14 bases lying between them. Germline-derived CDR1 and CDR2 are SGHRS and YFSETQ. Original methodology: Nucleated cell number was recorded as an estimate derived from reference gene primer amplification. Produced via immunoSEQ multiplex PCR; TCRdb's table is partial and in-frame only. V, J and clone size are those of that table, while D and trimming were read from the DNA. The sample records roughly 81,000 clones, around four fifths being singletons. This TCR was recovered from a woman in her seventies with acute or convalescent COVID-19. The chain joins TRBV5-1 to TRBJ2-1, with D possibly being TRBD2 (6 bases). What was sequenced was peripheral blood. The CDR3, as DNA: TGCGCCAGCAGCTTAGGCCCTGGCGGGGACAATGAGCAGTTCTTC. Residues: CASSLGPGGDNEQFF.